Below, 29 T cell receptor beta chains from the same sample are listed, as sequenced in a study of shared clonotypes between healthy human individuals. TCRdb's table, derived via immunoSEQ multiplex PCR, lists solely in-frame clones and lacks some. The profile shows 1.4 million to 1.5 million clones, approximately 96% of them singletons. Sequenced input: naive CD4+ T cells sorted from blood. Subset specified: CD45RA+ positively selected. The receptors were sampled from a man aged 30-40 years in good health.

This chain connects TRBV6-5 to TRBJ1-1; a weak D match, TRBD1 (6 bases). The germline V gene has CDR1 MNHEY and CDR2 SVGAGI. The CDR3 is made up of 16 amino acids. Trimming stripped 0 bases from V and 0 bases from J, with 11 bases between. The CDR3 coding sequence is TGTGCCAGCAGTTACTCTCGGGACACCTTGAACACTGAAGCTTTCTTT. Translated, it gives CASSYSRDTLNTEAFF.

This sequence joins TRBV6-5 and TRBJ1-5; D ambiguous. Germline assignment: CDR1 MNHEY and CDR2 SVGAGI. With 0 bases removed from V and 2 bases from J, the gap between germline ends came to 8 bases. The CDR3 extends over 15 amino acids. The CDR3 DNA reads as TGTGCCAGCAGTTACTCGAGGGCGGGCAATCAGCCCCAGCATTTT. It encodes CASSYSRAGNQPQHF.

The J gene is TRBJ1-4, the V gene TRBV18; D not resolved. Germline lookup yields CDR1 KGHSH and CDR2 LQKENI. The V end was cut by 4 bases, the J end by 3 bases, with 15 bases between. The CDR3 totals 16 residues. Here the CDR3 DNA reads TGTGCCAGCTCACTAAGCTCAGTTGCTGCTAATGAAAAACTGTTTTTT. This sequence encodes CASSLSSVAANEKLFF.

The chain links TRBV11-2 to TRBJ2-1; no firm D call. In germline, CDR1 is SGHAT, CDR2 FQNNGV. V lost 1 base, J lost 0 bases, and 10 bases lay in between. This CDR3 comprises 16 residues. CDR3 nucleotide sequence: TGTGCCAGCAGCTTAGGGCCGGAAAGCTCCTACAATGAGCAGTTCTTC. As protein: CASSLGPESSYNEQFF.

The chain carries TRBV11-2 and TRBJ1-4; TRBD1 is a possible D gene (5 bases). V shed 1 base and J shed 0 bases, with 15 bases lying between them. Germline V CDR1 and CDR2: SGHAT, FQNNGV. There are 18 residues in the CDR3. The CDR3 sequence is CASSLGARARATNEKLFF. As DNA, the CDR3 is TGTGCCAGCAGCTTAGGGGCCAGGGCCCGAGCAACTAATGAAAAACTGTTTTTT.

The chain has TRBV19 and TRBJ1-4, with D unclear. Germline CDR1 LNHDA, CDR2 SQIVND (reference sequence). V lost 6 bases and J lost 6, with 11 bases in between. The CDR3 totals 13 residues. In DNA, the CDR3 is TGTGCCAGTAGGAACCGGACTCATGAAAAACTGTTTTTT. It specifies CASRNRTHEKLFF. The whole variable domain, remainder taken from reference TRBV19 and TRBJ1-4, is DGGITQSPKYLFRKEGQNVTLSCEQNLNHDAMYWYRQDPGQGLRLIYYSQIVNDFQKGDIAEGYSVSREKKESFPLTVTSAQKNPTAFYLCASRNRTHEKLFFGSGTQLSVL.

This clone appeared once. This chain links TRBV5-8 with TRBJ2-3, with D maybe TRBD2 (6 bases). The CDR3 loop spans 15 amino acids. The germline CDR1 and CDR2 sequences are SGHTS and YDEGEE. Trimming took off 0 bases at V and 2 bases at J, with 10 bases between the two ends. CDR3 sequence: CASSLGSGYTDTQYF. CDR3 coding DNA: TGTGCCAGCAGCTTGGGTAGCGGATACACAGATACGCAGTATTTT.

The chain carries TRBV19 and TRBJ2-1; maybe TRBD2 (5 bases). The CDR3 consists of 14 residues. CDR1 is LNHDA and CDR2 is SQIVND in the germline V gene (reference sequence). V lost 1 base to trimming and J lost 7 bases, with 11 bases between them. CDR3 nucleotide sequence: TGTGCCAGTAGTATAGGTGGGAGCAGAAATGAGCAGTTCTTC. The encoded protein is CASSIGGSRNEQFF.

The chain employs TRBV18 and TRBJ1-4; 8 nucleotides agree with TRBD1. The V gene's germline CDR1 is KGHSH and CDR2 LQKENI. With 0 bases clipped from V and 8 bases from J, the junction kept 5 bases outside the gene matches. CDR3 length equals 15 residues. The chain's CDR3 is CASSPPQGVSEKLFF. The CDR3 bases are TGTGCCAGCTCACCACCACAGGGGGTTTCCGAAAAACTGTTTTTT.

The rearrangement links TRBV4-1 to TRBJ1-3; D possibly corresponds to TRBD1 (6 bases). The ends were cut back, 4 bases at V and 8 bases at J, with 9 bases in the middle. Germline V lookup: CDR1 MGHRA, CDR2 YSYEKL. The CDR3 sequence is 12 residues long. The CDR3 region is CASSPTGHTIYF. Written as DNA, the CDR3 is TGCGCCAGCAGCCCGACAGGCCACACCATATATTTT.

The chain employs TRBV30 and TRBJ1-3; tentative D call: TRBD1 (5 bases). There are 11 residues in the CDR3. Trimming removed 7 bases from V and 7 bases from J, with 11 bases in between. CDR1 is GTSNPN, CDR2 SVGIG, per germline (reference sequence). The CDR3 bases are TGTGCCTTTGGGGCCGGGAACACCATATATTTT. Protein: CAFGAGNTIYF.

The chain joins TRBV28 to TRBJ2-3; 7 bases line up with TRBD2. Germline V gene data show CDR1 as MDHEN and CDR2 as SYDVKM. The CDR3 covers 17 residues. J gave up 3 bases and V 3 bases, and 12 bases lay outside the gene matches. The CDR3 sequence: CASSFLSGGSPTDTQYF. DNA for the CDR3: TGTGCCAGCAGTTTTCTCTCGGGCGGGAGCCCAACAGATACGCAGTATTTT.

The J gene is TRBJ1-5, the V gene TRBV6-1; the D is unclear. V was clipped by 3 bases and J by 5 bases, with 8 bases between them. The CDR3 sequence is 13 residues long. The V gene's germline CDR1 is MNHNS and CDR2 SASEGT. Here the CDR3 DNA reads TGTGCCAGCAGTGATAGGCCAGATCAGCCCCAGCATTTT. Its protein is CASSDRPDQPQHF.

V is TRBV7-9 and J is TRBJ2-3, with 8 bases matching TRBD2. Looked up from germline, CDR1 is SEHNR and CDR2 is FQNEAQ (reference sequence). There are 16 residues in the CDR3. Trimming took 5 bases from V and 3 from J; bases not matched to a gene: 10. The CDR3 bases are TGTGCCAGCAGCCCGGATGGACTAGCATGGACAGATACGCAGTATTTT. Translation gives CASSPDGLAWTDTQYF.

The chain joins TRBV18 to TRBJ2-2; D might be TRBD1 or TRBD2, each matching 5 bases. Germline V gene lookup returns CDR1 KGHSH and CDR2 LQKENI. V was shortened by 2 bases and J by 1 base, with 14 bases between the two germline ends. The CDR3 sequence is 17 residues long. The CDR3 loop reads CASSPGTAARNTGELFF. In DNA form, the CDR3 reads TGTGCCAGCTCACCAGGGACGGCGGCACGGAACACCGGGGAGCTGTTTTTT.

Concerning this clone: The junction departs from the called germline gene at one end, perhaps through a read error. V and J are TRBV7-7 and TRBJ1-4, with a tentative D call TRBD1 (5 bases). Germline V CDR1 and CDR2: SSHAT, FNYEAQ (reference sequence). The CDR3 runs to 14 residues. The DNA of the CDR3 is TGTGCTAGCAGCTTAGCCGGGGACGGAGAAAAACTGTTTTTT. The encoded protein is CASSLAGDGEKLFF.

The chain employs TRBV28 and TRBJ1-5; D is unclear. Germline V gene lookup returns CDR1 MDHEN and CDR2 SYDVKM. V was pared by 6 bases and J by 2 bases, with 17 bases between. This CDR3 comprises 16 residues. The CDR3: CASSPDIILGNQPQHF. CDR3 DNA: TGTGCCAGCAGCCCTGACATAATATTAGGCAATCAGCCCCAGCATTTT.

As concerns this clone: Other DNA sequences in the same sample also yield this CDR3. The chain has TRBV5-1 and TRBJ2-3; 10 nucleotides agree with TRBD2. CDR3 length equals 14 residues. J lost 5 bases, V lost 1 base, and 1 base had no gene match. In germline, CDR1 is SGHRS, CDR2 YFSETQ. The CDR3 bases are TGCGCCAGCAGCTTGAGACTAGCGGGAGATACGCAGTATTTT. Translating gives CASSLRLAGDTQYF.

The chain uses TRBV7-3 and TRBJ2-7, with D possibly being TRBD1 or TRBD2 (5 bases each). Germline V gene data show CDR1 as SGHTA and CDR2 as FQGTGA. CDR3 length: 12 amino acids. Trimming took off 1 base at V and 7 bases at J, with 8 bases between the two ends. CDR3 sequence: CASSLSEGEQYF. CDR3 bases: TGTGCCAGCAGCTTAAGTGAGGGGGAGCAGTACTTC. Using reference TRBV7-3 and TRBJ2-7 for the parts outside the CDR3, the full variable domain is GAGVSQTPSNKVTEKGKYVELRCDPISGHTALYWYRQSLGQGPEFLIYFQGTGAADDSGLPNDRFFAVRPEGSVSTLKIQRTERGDSAVYLCASSLSEGEQYFGPGTRLTVT.

V is TRBV20-1 and J is TRBJ2-7, with D unclear. Trimming stripped 3 bases from V and 7 bases from J, with 10 bases between. The CDR3 has 11 residues. CDR1 is DFQATT and CDR2 is SNEGSKA in the germline V gene (reference sequence). The CDR3 DNA sequence: TGCAGTGCTAGTCAGGTGGGTGAGCAGTACTTC. This encodes CSASQVGEQYF.

V is TRBV11-2 and J is TRBJ2-1, with D perhaps TRBD1 or TRBD2 (5 bases each). The CDR3 contains 14 residues. V was cut by 1 base and J by 13 bases, with 17 bases left in between. Germline V gene data show CDR1 as SGHAT and CDR2 as FQNNGV. The CDR3 nucleotides are TGTGCCAGCAGCTTAGTGAGTTTGGGGACCCTCCAGTTCTTC. This sequence encodes CASSLVSLGTLQFF.

The chain has TRBV28 and TRBJ1-4; perhaps TRBD1 as D (6 bases). V lost 5 bases, J lost 6 bases, and 10 bases lay in between. This CDR3 has 13 amino acids. The germline CDR1 and CDR2 sequences are MDHEN and SYDVKM. The CDR3: CASSTGFYEKLFF. As DNA, the CDR3 is TGTGCCAGCAGTACAGGGTTTTATGAAAAACTGTTTTTT.

V gene TRBV7-9 combines with J gene TRBJ2-3, with 8 bases identical to TRBD1. The CDR3 consists of 17 residues. CDR1 SEHNR and CDR2 FQNEAQ come from the germline V gene (reference sequence). Trimming removed 5 bases from V and 6 bases from J; junction bases left unmatched: 16. DNA of the CDR3: TGTGCCAGCAGCGACCTCCAGGGGGCGCGGGTCGGGGATACGCAGTATTTT. Translating gives CASSDLQGARVGDTQYF.

V gene TRBV15 combines with J gene TRBJ2-7; no clear D gene. The CDR3 is made up of 14 amino acids. V was clipped by 2 bases and J by 2 bases, with 10 bases between them. Germline V gene data show CDR1 as LNHNV and CDR2 as YYDKDF (reference sequence). The CDR3 nucleotides are TGTGCCACCAGCAGATCGACAAAACCCTACGAGCAGTACTTC. This codes for CATSRSTKPYEQYF.

The rearrangement joins TRBV19 to TRBJ2-7, with 8 bases aligning to TRBD2. The germline CDR1 and CDR2 sequences are LNHDA and SQIVND (reference sequence). CDR3 length: 17 amino acids. V shed 3 bases and J 2 bases; nucleotides not matched to a gene: 12. CDR3 region: CASSIRGTSGAAYEQYF. The DNA for the CDR3 is TGTGCCAGTAGTATTCGGGGAACTAGCGGAGCGGCCTACGAGCAGTACTTC.

This chain uses TRBV11-2 with TRBJ1-3; D call uncertain. Germline V gene sequence: CDR1 SGHAT, CDR2 FQNNGV. CDR3 length: 14 residues. V lost 0 bases and J lost 4, with 7 bases in between. The CDR3 spells CASSLDVSGNTIYF. CDR3 DNA sequence: TGTGCCAGCAGCTTAGATGTTTCGGGAAACACCATATATTTT.

The chain combines TRBV28 with TRBJ2-7; perhaps TRBD2 as D (6 bases). The CDR3 loop spans 13 amino acids. Germline values: CDR1 MDHEN, CDR2 SYDVKM. V was cut by 11 bases and J by 3 bases, with 17 bases left in between. The CDR3 bases are TGTGCCTTGAGGGGTAGCGGTGTCTACGAGCAGTACTTC. It encodes CALRGSGVYEQYF.

The rearrangement joins TRBV5-4 to TRBJ1-2, with 9 bases aligning to TRBD1. The CDR3 runs to 14 residues. With V trimmed by 4 bases and J by 2 bases, 3 bases remained unmatched. Germline CDR1 and CDR2: SGHNT and YYREEE (reference sequence). The CDR3 sequence: CASSGGTGNYGYTF. Written as DNA, the CDR3 is TGTGCCAGCAGCGGAGGGACAGGGAACTATGGCTACACCTTC.

This chain joins TRBV6-5 and TRBJ2-5; D unclear. This CDR3 has 11 amino acids. The V end lost 9 bases, the J end lost 3 bases, and 8 bases lay between the germline ends. Germline V gives CDR1 MNHEY, CDR2 SVGAGI. CDR3 region: CASTKKETQYF. The CDR3 DNA sequence: TGTGCCAGTACCAAAAAAGAGACCCAGTACTTC.